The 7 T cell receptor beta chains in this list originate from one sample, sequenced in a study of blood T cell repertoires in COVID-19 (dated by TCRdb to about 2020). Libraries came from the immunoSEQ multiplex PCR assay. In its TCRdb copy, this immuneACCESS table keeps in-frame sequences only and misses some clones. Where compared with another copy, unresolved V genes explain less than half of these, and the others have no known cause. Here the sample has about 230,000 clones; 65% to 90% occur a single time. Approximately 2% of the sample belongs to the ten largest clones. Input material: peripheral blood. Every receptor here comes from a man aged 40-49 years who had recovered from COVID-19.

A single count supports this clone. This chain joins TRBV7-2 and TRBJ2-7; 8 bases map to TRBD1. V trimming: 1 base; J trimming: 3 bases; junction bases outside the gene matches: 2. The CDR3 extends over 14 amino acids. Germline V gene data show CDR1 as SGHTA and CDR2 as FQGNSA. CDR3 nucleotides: TGTGCCAGCAGCTTAGGGGGACAGGTCTACGAGCAGTACTTC. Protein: CASSLGGQVYEQYF.

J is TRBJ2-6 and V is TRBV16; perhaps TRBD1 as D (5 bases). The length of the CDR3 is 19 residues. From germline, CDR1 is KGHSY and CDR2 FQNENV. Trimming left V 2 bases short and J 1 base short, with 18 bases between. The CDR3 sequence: CASSQGIQGTKSGANVLTF. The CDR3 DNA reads TGTGCCAGCAGCCAAGGAATTCAGGGCACGAAGTCTGGGGCCAACGTCCTGACTTTC.

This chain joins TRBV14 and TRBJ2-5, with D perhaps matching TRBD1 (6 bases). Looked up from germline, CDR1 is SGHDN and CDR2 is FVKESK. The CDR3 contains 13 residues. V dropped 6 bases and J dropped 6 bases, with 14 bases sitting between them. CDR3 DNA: TGTGCCAGCAGTTTAGGACAGATGAAGACCCAGTACTTC. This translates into CASSLGQMKTQYF.

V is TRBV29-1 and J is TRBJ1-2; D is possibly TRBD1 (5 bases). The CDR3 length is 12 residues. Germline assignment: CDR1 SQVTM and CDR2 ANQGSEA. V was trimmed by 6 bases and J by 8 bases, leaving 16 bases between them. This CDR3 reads CSVNEGTRGYTF. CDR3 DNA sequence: TGCAGCGTCAACGAAGGGACTCGGGGCTACACCTTC.

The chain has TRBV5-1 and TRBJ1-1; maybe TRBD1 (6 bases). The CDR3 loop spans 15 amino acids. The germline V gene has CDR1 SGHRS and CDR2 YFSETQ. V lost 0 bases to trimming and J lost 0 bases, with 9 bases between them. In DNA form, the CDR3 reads TGCGCCAGCAGCTTGGGGTGGGACATGAACACTGAAGCTTTCTTT. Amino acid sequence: CASSLGWDMNTEAFF.

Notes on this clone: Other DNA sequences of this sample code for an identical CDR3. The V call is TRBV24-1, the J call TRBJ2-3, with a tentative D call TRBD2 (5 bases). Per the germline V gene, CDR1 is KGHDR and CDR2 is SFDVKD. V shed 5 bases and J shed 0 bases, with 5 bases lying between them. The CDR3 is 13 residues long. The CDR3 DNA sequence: TGTGCCACCAGTGGGACTAGCACAGATACGCAGTATTTT. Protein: CATSGTSTDTQYF.

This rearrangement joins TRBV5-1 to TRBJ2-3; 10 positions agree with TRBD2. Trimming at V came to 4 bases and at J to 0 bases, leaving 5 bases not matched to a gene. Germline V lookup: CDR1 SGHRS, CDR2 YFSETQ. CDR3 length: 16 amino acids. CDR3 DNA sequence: TGCGCCAGCAGCCGCAGCGGGGGGGCAAGCACAGATACGCAGTATTTT. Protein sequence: CASSRSGGASTDTQYF.